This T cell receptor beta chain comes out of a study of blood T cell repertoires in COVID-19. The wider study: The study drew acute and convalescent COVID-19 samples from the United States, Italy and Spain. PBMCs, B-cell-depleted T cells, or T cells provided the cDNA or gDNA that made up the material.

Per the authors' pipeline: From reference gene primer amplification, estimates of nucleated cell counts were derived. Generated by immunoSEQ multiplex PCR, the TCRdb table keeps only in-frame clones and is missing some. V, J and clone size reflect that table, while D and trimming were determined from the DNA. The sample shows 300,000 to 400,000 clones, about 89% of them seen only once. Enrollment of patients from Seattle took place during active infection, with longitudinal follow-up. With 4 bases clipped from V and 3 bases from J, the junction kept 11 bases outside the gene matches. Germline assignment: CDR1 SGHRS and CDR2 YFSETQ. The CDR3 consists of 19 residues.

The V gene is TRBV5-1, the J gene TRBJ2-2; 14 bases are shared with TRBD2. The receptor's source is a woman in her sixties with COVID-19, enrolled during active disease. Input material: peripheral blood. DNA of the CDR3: TGCGCCAGCAGCCCAACCGGCGGGACTAGCGGGGGAGACACCGGGGAGCTGTTTTTT. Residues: CASSPTGGTSGGDTGELFF.